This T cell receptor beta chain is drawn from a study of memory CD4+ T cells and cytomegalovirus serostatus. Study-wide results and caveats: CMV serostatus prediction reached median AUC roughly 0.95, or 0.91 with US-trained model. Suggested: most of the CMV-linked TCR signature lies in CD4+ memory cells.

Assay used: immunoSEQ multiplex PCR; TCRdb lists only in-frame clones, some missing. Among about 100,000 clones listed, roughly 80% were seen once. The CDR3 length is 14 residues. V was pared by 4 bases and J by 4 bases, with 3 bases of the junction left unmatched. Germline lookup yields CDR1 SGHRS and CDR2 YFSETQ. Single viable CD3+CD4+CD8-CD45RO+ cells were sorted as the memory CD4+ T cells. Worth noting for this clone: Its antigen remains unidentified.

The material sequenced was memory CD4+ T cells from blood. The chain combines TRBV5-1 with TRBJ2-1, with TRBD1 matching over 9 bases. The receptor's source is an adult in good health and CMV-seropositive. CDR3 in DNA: TGCGCCAGCAGCGGGGGGACAGGGTACAATGAGCAGTTCTTC. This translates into CASSGGTGYNEQFF.